This T cell receptor (beta chain) was observed in a study of cytomegalovirus exposure and HLA in healthy donors. On the study more broadly: Earlier work reported 100 million to 130 million unique TCR beta sequences from some 180 million T cells. Study findings and constraints: Of the V segments, some could not be distinguished, including TRBV6-2 and TRBV6-3, and were excluded. Relative to the approximately 700-donor mean, N-insertions were reportedly fewer in an Asian-associated ancestry cluster in a later analysis. In a later analysis, most CMV-associated TCR beta chains appeared HLA-restricted.

The PCR was carried out with 60 Vbeta primers and 13 Jbeta primers. Data came from immunoSEQ multiplex PCR; TCRdb stores just in-frame clones and leaves some out. The table records about 150,000 clones, over 65% of them present only once. CDR3 length equals 13 residues. Germline-derived CDR1 and CDR2 are MNHEY and SVGAGI. The V end lost 7 bases, the J end lost 2 bases, and 12 bases lay between the germline ends. This clone was recorded only once. Antigen specificity is unknown. This chain connects TRBV6-5 to TRBJ2-7, with D possibly TRBD2 on 6 matching bases. The sequencing sample was made of PBMCs. This receptor was obtained from a woman in her thirties or forties in good health and CMV-seronegative. The CDR3 sequence is CASTPGLAYEQYF. For the CDR3, the DNA is TGTGCCAGCACCCCGGGACTCGCCTACGAGCAGTACTTC.